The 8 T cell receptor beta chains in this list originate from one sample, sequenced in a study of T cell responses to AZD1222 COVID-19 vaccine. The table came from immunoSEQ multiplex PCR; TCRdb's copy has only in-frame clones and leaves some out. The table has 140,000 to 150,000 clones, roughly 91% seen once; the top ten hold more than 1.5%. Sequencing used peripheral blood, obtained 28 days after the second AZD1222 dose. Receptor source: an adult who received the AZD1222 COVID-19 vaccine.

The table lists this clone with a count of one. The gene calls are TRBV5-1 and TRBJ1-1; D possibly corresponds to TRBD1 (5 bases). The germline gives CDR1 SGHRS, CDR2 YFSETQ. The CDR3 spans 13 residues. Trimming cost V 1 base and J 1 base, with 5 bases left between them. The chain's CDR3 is CASSLTGNTEAFF. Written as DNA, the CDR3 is TGCGCCAGCAGCTTGACAGGGAACACTGAAGCTTTCTTT.

The CDR3 nucleotides read TGTGCCAGCAGTCGTTCCTCTGGAAACACCATATATTTT. Amino acids: CASSRSSGNTIYF. The chain joins TRBV12-3 or TRBV12-4 to TRBJ1-3; D ambiguous. V lost 5 bases and J 0 bases, leaving 5 bases between the germline ends. The CDR3 extends over 13 amino acids.

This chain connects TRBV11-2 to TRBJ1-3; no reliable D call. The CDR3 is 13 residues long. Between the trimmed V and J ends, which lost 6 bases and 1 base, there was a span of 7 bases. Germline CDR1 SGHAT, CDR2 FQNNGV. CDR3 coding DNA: TGTGCCAGCAGATTGGGTTCTGGAAACACCATATATTTT. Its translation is CASRLGSGNTIYF.

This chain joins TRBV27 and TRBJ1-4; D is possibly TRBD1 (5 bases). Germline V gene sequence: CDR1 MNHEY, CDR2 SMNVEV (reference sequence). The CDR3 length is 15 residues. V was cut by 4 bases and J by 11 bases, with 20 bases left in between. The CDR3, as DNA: TGTGCCAGCAGTTCCTTGGACAAGGGAGGTGGGAAACTGTTTTTT. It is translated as CASSSLDKGGGKLFF.

CDR3 coding DNA: TGCGCCAGCAGCCAAGATACGGGCCGGGGACCCAACAATGAGCAGTTCTTC. This encodes CASSQDTGRGPNNEQFF. The V call is TRBV4-1, the J call TRBJ2-1; either TRBD1 or TRBD2 may supply D (5 bases each). V lost 0 bases, J lost 5 bases, and 17 bases lay in between. Germline V gene data show CDR1 as MGHRA and CDR2 as YSYEKL. This CDR3 comprises 17 residues.

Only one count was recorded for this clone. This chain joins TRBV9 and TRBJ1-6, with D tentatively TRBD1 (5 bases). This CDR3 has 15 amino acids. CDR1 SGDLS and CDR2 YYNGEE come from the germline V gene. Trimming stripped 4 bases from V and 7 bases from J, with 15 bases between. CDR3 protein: CASSPRDVLNSPLHF. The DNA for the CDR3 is TGTGCCAGCAGCCCCCGGGACGTCCTCAATTCACCCCTCCACTTT. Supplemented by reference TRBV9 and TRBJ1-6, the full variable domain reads DSGVTQTPKHLITATGQRVTLRCSPRSGDLSVYWYQQSLDQGLQFLIQYYNGEERAKGNILERFSAQQFPDLHSELNLSSLELGDSALYFCASSPRDVLNSPLHFGNGTRLTVT.

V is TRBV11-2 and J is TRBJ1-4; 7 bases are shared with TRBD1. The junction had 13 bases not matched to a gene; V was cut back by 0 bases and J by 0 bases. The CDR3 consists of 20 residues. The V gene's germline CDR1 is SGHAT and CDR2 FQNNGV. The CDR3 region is CASSLEPIRGYRTTNEKLFF. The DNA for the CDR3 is TGTGCCAGCAGCTTAGAACCTATCAGGGGGTACCGGACAACTAATGAAAAACTGTTTTTT.

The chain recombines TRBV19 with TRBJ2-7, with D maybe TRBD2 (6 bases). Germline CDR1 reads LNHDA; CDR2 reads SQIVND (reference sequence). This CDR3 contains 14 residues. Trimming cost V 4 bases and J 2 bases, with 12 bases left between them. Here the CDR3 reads CASSSGDFTYEQYF. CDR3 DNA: TGTGCCAGTAGTAGCGGGGATTTCACCTACGAGCAGTACTTC. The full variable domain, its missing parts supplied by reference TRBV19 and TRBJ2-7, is DGGITQSPKYLFRKEGQNVTLSCEQNLNHDAMYWYRQDPGQGLRLIYYSQIVNDFQKGDIAEGYSVSREKKESFPLTVTSAQKNPTAFYLCASSSGDFTYEQYFGPGTRLTVT.